This TCR beta chain was found in a study of blood T cell repertoires in COVID-19. Study-wide background: The United States, Italy and Spain were the sources of the acute and convalescent COVID-19 samples.

Per the original methods: Nucleated cell counts were estimated from reference gene primer amplification. Repertoires were generated with immunoSEQ multiplex PCR, while TCRdb's copy carries only in-frame clones and drops some. That table furnishes V, J and clone size, whereas the DNA furnished D and trimming. The table has roughly 300,000 clones, roughly 93% seen once. This CDR3 contains 12 residues. V gave up 10 bases and J gave up 5 bases, with 14 bases separating them. Germline V gene sequence: CDR1 MNHEY, CDR2 SVGAGI. The chain has TRBV6-5 and TRBJ1-2; D perhaps matches TRBD1 (6 bases). The origin of this receptor is a middle-aged woman with acute COVID-19. The sample was PBMCs or T cells enriched from blood (not recorded which). The CDR3 spells CATSGQKYGYTF. The CDR3 DNA sequence: TGTGCCACCTCAGGACAGAAATATGGCTACACCTTC.